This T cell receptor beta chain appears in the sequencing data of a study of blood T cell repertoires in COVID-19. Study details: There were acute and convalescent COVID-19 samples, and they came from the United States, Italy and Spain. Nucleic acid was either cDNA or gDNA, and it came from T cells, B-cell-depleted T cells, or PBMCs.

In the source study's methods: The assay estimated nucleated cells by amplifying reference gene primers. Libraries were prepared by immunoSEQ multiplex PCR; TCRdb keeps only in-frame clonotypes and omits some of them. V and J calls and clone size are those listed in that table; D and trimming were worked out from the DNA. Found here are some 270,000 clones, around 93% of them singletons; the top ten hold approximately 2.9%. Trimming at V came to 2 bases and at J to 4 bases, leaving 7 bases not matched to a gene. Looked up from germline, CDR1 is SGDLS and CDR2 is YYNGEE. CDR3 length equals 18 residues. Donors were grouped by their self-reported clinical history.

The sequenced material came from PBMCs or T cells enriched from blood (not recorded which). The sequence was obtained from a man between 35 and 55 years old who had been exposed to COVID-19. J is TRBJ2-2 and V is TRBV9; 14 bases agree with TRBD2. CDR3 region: CASSVGGLAGGVTGELFF. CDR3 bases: TGTGCCAGCAGCGTCGGCGGACTAGCGGGAGGAGTCACCGGGGAGCTGTTTTTT.